These 20 T cell receptor beta chains were all obtained from the same sample, sequenced in a study of CD8+ T cells in alopecia areata (dated by TCRdb to 2016 to 2019). Libraries came from the immunoSEQ multiplex PCR assay. RNA was extracted from all samples and reverse transcribed into cDNA, which served as template for TCR sequencing. Held by TCRdb, this immuneACCESS table contains in-frame sequences only and omits some clones. Under half of the omission traces to an unresolved V gene where checked; the cause of the rest is unknown. This sample lists approximately 180,000 clones; more than 55% were detected once. The top ten clonotypes cover approximately 1.3% of the sample. The treatment or condition label, as the study defines it: oral pan-JAK inhibitor, 5-10 mg twice daily. The source material was CD4+ T cells sorted from blood, sampled between weeks 49 and 50, from a patient treated with tofacitinib. The receptors shown here come from a human donor with alopecia areata.

The chain combines TRBV30 with TRBJ1-2, with 7 bases matching TRBD1. The V gene's germline CDR1 is GTSNPN and CDR2 SVGIG (reference sequence). The CDR3 spans 14 residues. V shed 0 bases, J shed 8 bases, and the junction held 9 bases outside the gene matches. The CDR3 protein is CAWSVSTGAGGYTF. The CDR3 nucleotides read TGTGCCTGGAGTGTGTCAACAGGGGCAGGCGGCTACACCTTC.

This clone was seen a single time. This chain uses TRBV29-1 with TRBJ1-4; possible D gene TRBD1, 6 bases. From germline, CDR1 is SQVTM and CDR2 ANQGSEA. Deletions cut 4 bases from V and 7 bases from J, with 19 bases between. The CDR3 extends over 15 amino acids. The CDR3 loop reads CSVGLSRGGGEKLFF. CDR3 nucleotide sequence: TGCAGCGTTGGATTGAGCAGGGGCGGGGGTGAAAAACTGTTTTTT.

V is TRBV2 and J is TRBJ2-3, with D uncertain. This CDR3 has 14 residues. Trimming removed 3 bases from V and 2 bases from J, with 9 bases in between. Per germline, CDR1 SNHLY and CDR2 FYNNEI. The CDR3 bases are TGTGCCAGCAGTGAGGACGGAATCACAGATACGCAGTATTTT. It specifies CASSEDGITDTQYF.

The gene calls are TRBV11-2 and TRBJ1-1; 9 bases line up with TRBD1. The CDR3 loop spans 14 amino acids. Germline V gene data show CDR1 as SGHAT and CDR2 as FQNNGV. Trimming removed 6 bases from V and 3 bases from J; junction bases left unmatched: 5. This CDR3 reads CASRVTGGYTEAFF. Written as DNA, the CDR3 is TGTGCCAGCAGAGTGACAGGGGGGTACACTGAAGCTTTCTTT.

The chain has TRBV6-1 and TRBJ1-1, with 8 nucleotides matching TRBD1. Per the germline V gene, CDR1 is MNHNS and CDR2 is SASEGT. CDR3 length equals 11 residues. V was clipped by 5 bases and J by 11 bases; unmatched bases: 4. CDR3 sequence: CASSNGQGAFF. The DNA for the CDR3 is TGTGCCAGCAGTAACGGACAGGGCGCTTTCTTT.

The rearrangement uses TRBV29-1 and TRBJ1-4; D perhaps matches TRBD1 (6 bases). Germline V gives CDR1 SQVTM, CDR2 ANQGSEA. V was pared by 7 bases and J by 4 bases, with 16 bases between. The CDR3 has 14 residues. DNA of the CDR3: TGCAGCGCCCGTTTCGGGACAAATAATGAAAAACTGTTTTTT. Its translation: CSARFGTNNEKLFF.

The CDR3 protein is CASSQEPDRGAYNEQFF. The DNA of the CDR3 is TGCGCCAGCAGCCAAGAACCTGATCGGGGGGCCTACAATGAGCAGTTCTTC. The V and J genes are TRBV4-1 and TRBJ2-1; TRBD2 matches at 7 bases. Germline assignment: CDR1 MGHRA and CDR2 YSYEKL. The trim removed 0 bases at V and 2 bases at J, leaving 7 bases unmatched. The CDR3 totals 17 residues.

The chain uses TRBV15 and TRBJ1-1; TRBD1 matches 7 bases. J lost 5 bases, V lost 10 bases, and 7 bases had no gene match. Looked up from germline, CDR1 is LNHNV and CDR2 is YYDKDF (reference sequence). CDR3 size: 12 residues. The CDR3 reads CAIQGSGTEAFF. CDR3 DNA sequence: TGTGCCATACAGGGGTCGGGTACTGAAGCTTTCTTT.

DNA for the CDR3: TGTGCCAGCAGCGTAACCGCCGATCCCCTCTTAGCCTACGAGCAGTACTTC. This translates into CASSVTADPLLAYEQYF. The rearrangement joins TRBV9 to TRBJ2-7; D not certain. This CDR3 region has 17 residues. With 1 base removed from V and 2 bases from J, the gap between germline ends came to 19 bases. Germline CDR1 is SGDLS and CDR2 is YYNGEE.

This chain uses TRBV29-1 with TRBJ1-2; D perhaps matches TRBD1 (5 bases). The germline CDR1 and CDR2 sequences are SQVTM and ANQGSEA. CDR3 length equals 11 residues. Deletions cut 5 bases from V and 9 bases from J, with 13 bases between. The CDR3 bases are TGCAGCGTTCGGGCTGCAGGGAGCTACACCTTC. It is translated as CSVRAAGSYTF.

This clone was counted a few times. The CDR3 region is CASSRGLTGELFF. The CDR3 coding sequence is TGTGCCAGCAGCCGGGGTCTCACCGGGGAGCTGTTTTTT. The chain joins TRBV14 to TRBJ2-2; D call uncertain. Germline values: CDR1 SGHDN, CDR2 FVKESK. V dropped 4 bases and J dropped 4 bases, with 7 bases sitting between them. The CDR3 has 13 amino acids.

This sequence joins TRBV30 and TRBJ1-5; perhaps TRBD1 as D (5 bases). V dropped 1 base and J dropped 7 bases, with 14 bases sitting between them. The CDR3 covers 14 residues. Germline V gene lookup returns CDR1 GTSNPN and CDR2 SVGIG (reference sequence). The CDR3 sequence: CAWSATGYIQPQHF. DNA for the CDR3: TGTGCCTGGAGTGCTACAGGTTATATACAGCCCCAGCATTTT.

The chain joins TRBV6-5 to TRBJ1-1; D ambiguous. Germline V gives CDR1 MNHEY, CDR2 SVGAGI. The CDR3 has 11 residues. V was clipped by 7 bases and J by 4 bases, with 7 bases between them. The CDR3 coding sequence is TGTGCCAGCACATCGAGCACTGAAGCTTTCTTT. Its translation: CASTSSTEAFF.

This clone turned up a few times. This chain joins TRBV29-1 and TRBJ2-3; the match to TRBD1 covers 8 bases. This CDR3 has 14 amino acids. V gave up 6 bases and J gave up 4 bases; unmatched junction bases: 9. From germline, CDR1 is SQVTM and CDR2 ANQGSEA. The CDR3 loop reads CSVSQGARSDTQYF. The CDR3 coding sequence is TGCAGCGTGTCTCAGGGGGCGCGTTCAGATACGCAGTATTTT.

CDR3: CASILMGSGNEQFF. CDR3 in DNA: TGTGCCAGCATTCTAATGGGGAGTGGGAATGAGCAGTTCTTC. The gene calls are TRBV7-2 and TRBJ2-1; D possibly corresponds to TRBD2 (5 bases). The CDR3 extends over 14 amino acids. Germline lookup yields CDR1 SGHTA and CDR2 FQGNSA. The V end was cut by 7 bases, the J end by 7 bases, with 17 bases between.

This clone was counted between two and nine times. The chain carries TRBV18 and TRBJ2-3; D gene unclear. The CDR3 is made up of 13 amino acids. Germline V gene data show CDR1 as KGHSH and CDR2 as LQKENI. V was cut by 0 bases and J by 2 bases, with 3 bases left in between. The CDR3 DNA reads as TGTGCCAGCTCACCACCGGCCACAGATACGCAGTATTTT. Amino acids: CASSPPATDTQYF.

The gene calls are TRBV7-9 and TRBJ2-1, with D perhaps matching TRBD2 (6 bases). The V gene lost 4 bases and the J gene lost 7 bases, with 11 bases spanning the gap. This CDR3 has 13 amino acids. Germline V gene lookup returns CDR1 SEHNR and CDR2 FQNEAQ (reference sequence). CDR3 sequence (DNA): TGTGCCAGCAGCTCCGGGACTCCAAATGAGCAGTTCTTC. Protein sequence: CASSSGTPNEQFF.

Turning to this clone: Other nucleotide sequences in the sample specify the same CDR3. The V gene is TRBV5-1, the J gene TRBJ1-1; 7 positions match TRBD1. Trimming at V came to 3 bases and at J to 4 bases, leaving 3 bases not matched to a gene. The length of the CDR3 is 13 residues. Germline V gene data show CDR1 as SGHRS and CDR2 as YFSETQ. CDR3 sequence: CASSSQGSTEAFF. The CDR3 DNA follows: TGCGCCAGCAGCTCACAGGGGTCCACTGAAGCTTTCTTT.

The chain combines TRBV5-1 with TRBJ2-7; D is uncertain. Between the trimmed V and J ends, which lost 4 bases and 6 bases, there was a span of 23 bases. The CDR3 has 16 residues. Per germline, CDR1 SGHRS and CDR2 YFSETQ. As DNA, the CDR3 is TGCGCCAGCAGCCCCCAACTGGGGTCTTCGGCTACCGAGCAGTACTTC. Its translation: CASSPQLGSSATEQYF.

The rearrangement joins TRBV11-3 to TRBJ2-7; D is uncertain. The CDR3 has 13 residues. The V gene's germline CDR1 is SGHNT and CDR2 YENEEA. Trimming took 5 bases from V and 2 from J, leaving 10 bases between them. CDR3 region: CASSPRTAYEQYF. The DNA for the CDR3 is TGTGCCAGCAGCCCACGGACCGCCTACGAGCAGTACTTC.